This TCR beta chain derives from a study of T cell responses to AZD1222 COVID-19 vaccine. Study-wide points: Dominant at 160-218 and 743-854, vaccine-associated CD4 TCRs also spanned spike. Repertoires in all cases were sampled only once the peak T cell response had passed.

Points on this clone: What it binds is unknown.

The repertoire was sequenced with immunoSEQ multiplex PCR; TCRdb's copy has only in-frame clones and lacks some. The table records 200,000 or so clones, 85% to 95% of them present only once. Looked up from germline, CDR1 is MGHRA and CDR2 is YSYEKL. V lost 6 bases to trimming and J lost 1 base, with 12 bases between them. This CDR3 spans 14 amino acids. The clonotype was recovered from an adult in good health. This specimen consisted of peripheral blood, obtained on day 0 of AZD1222 vaccination. J is TRBJ1-1 and V is TRBV4-1; weak D call: TRBD1 (5 bases). The CDR3 nucleotides are TGCGCCAGCAGGCTAGGGGAGGCGAACACTGAAGCTTTCTTT. Protein sequence: CASRLGEANTEAFF.